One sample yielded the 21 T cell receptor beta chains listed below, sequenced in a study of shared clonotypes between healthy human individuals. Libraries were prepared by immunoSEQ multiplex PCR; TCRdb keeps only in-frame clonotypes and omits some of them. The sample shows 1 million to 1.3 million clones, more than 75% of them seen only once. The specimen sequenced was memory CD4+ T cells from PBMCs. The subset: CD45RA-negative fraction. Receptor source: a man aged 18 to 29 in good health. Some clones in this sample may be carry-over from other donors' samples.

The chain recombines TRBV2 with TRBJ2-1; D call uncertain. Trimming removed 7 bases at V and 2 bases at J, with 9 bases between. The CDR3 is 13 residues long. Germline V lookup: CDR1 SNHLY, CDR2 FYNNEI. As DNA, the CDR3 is TGTGCCAGCACAAGGGTGACCTACAATGAGCAGTTCTTC. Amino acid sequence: CASTRVTYNEQFF.

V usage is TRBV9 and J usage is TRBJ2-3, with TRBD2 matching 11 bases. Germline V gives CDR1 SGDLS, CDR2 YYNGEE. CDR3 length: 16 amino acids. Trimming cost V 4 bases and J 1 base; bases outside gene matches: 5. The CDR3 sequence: CASSKTGLAGTDTQYF. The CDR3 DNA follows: TGTGCCAGCAGCAAGACGGGACTAGCGGGCACAGATACGCAGTATTTT.

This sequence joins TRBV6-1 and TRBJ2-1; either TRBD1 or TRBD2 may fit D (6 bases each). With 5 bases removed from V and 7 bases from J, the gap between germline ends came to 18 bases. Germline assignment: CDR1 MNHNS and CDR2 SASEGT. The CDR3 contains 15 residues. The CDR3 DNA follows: TGTGCCAGCAGTTCCCTGGAGGGGGGTTGGAATGAGCAGTTCTTC. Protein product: CASSSLEGGWNEQFF.

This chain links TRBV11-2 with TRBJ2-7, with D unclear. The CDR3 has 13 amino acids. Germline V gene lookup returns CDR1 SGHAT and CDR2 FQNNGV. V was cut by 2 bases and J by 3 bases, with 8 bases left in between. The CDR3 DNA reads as TGTGCCAGCAGCTTACCGCAGTACTACGAGCAGTACTTC. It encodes CASSLPQYYEQYF.

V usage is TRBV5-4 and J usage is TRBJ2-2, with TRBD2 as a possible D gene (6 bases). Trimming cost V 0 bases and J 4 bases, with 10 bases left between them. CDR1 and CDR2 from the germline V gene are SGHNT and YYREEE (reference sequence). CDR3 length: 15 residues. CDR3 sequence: CASSLGHGGTGELFF. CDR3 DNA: TGTGCCAGCAGCTTGGGGCACGGGGGCACCGGGGAGCTGTTTTTT. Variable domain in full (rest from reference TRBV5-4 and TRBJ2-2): ETGVTQSPTHLIKTRGQQVTLRCSSQSGHNTVSWYQQALGQGPQFIFQYYREEENGRGNFPPRFSGLQFPNYSSELNVNALELDDSALYLCASSLGHGGTGELFFGEGSRLTVL.

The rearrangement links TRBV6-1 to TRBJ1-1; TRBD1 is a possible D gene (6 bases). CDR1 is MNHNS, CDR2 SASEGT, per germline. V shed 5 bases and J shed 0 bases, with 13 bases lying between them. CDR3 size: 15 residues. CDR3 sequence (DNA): TGTGCCAGCAGTTGGTTGGACAGCCTGAACACTGAAGCTTTCTTT. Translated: CASSWLDSLNTEAFF.

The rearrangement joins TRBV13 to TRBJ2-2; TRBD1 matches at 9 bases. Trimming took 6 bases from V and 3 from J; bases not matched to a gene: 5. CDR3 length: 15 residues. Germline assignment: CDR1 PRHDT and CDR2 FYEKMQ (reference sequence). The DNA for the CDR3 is TGTGCCAGCAGTTACCGGGACAGGGACACCGGGGAGCTGTTTTTT. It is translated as CASSYRDRDTGELFF.

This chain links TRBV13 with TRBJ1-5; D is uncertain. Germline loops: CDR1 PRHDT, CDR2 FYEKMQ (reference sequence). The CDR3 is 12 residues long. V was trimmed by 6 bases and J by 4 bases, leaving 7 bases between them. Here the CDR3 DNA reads TGTGCCAGCAGAATGGGTAATCAGCCCCAGCATTTT. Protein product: CASRMGNQPQHF.

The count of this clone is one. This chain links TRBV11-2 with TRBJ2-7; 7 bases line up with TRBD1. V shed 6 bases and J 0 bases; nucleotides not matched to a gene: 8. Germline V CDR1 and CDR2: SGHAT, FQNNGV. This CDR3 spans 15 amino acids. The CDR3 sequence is CASRHPTGNSYEQYF. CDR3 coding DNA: TGTGCCAGCAGACACCCGACAGGGAACTCCTACGAGCAGTACTTC.

The CDR3 DNA sequence: TGTGCCAGCAGCCCAGGACAGGCAGATACGCAGTATTTT. This codes for CASSPGQADTQYF. This chain connects TRBV11-3 to TRBJ2-3; 7 bases agree with TRBD1. Germline trimming cut 5 bases from V and 4 bases from J; bases unmatched to any gene: 3. The CDR3 covers 13 residues. Looked up from germline, CDR1 is SGHNT and CDR2 is YENEEA.

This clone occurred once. CDR3 nucleotides: TGTGCCAGCAGCTTGGAAGGGGCCATGAGGGAGCAGTACTTC. This sequence encodes CASSLEGAMREQYF. The chain uses TRBV5-4 and TRBJ2-7, with a tentative D call TRBD1 (5 bases). The CDR3 is 14 amino acids. The germline V gene has CDR1 SGHNT and CDR2 YYREEE (reference sequence). V lost 0 bases, J lost 7 bases, and 14 bases lay in between. The complete variable domain, with remaining parts taken from reference TRBV5-4 and TRBJ2-7, reads ETGVTQSPTHLIKTRGQQVTLRCSSQSGHNTVSWYQQALGQGPQFIFQYYREEENGRGNFPPRFSGLQFPNYSSELNVNALELDDSALYLCASSLEGAMREQYFGPGTRLTVT.

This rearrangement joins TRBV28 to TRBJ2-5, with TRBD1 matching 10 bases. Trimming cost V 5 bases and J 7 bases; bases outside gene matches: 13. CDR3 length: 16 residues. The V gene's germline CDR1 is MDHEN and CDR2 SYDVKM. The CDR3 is CASSVPGQGSGGTQYF. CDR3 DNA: TGTGCCAGCAGTGTACCGGGACAGGGGAGCGGCGGGACCCAGTACTTC.

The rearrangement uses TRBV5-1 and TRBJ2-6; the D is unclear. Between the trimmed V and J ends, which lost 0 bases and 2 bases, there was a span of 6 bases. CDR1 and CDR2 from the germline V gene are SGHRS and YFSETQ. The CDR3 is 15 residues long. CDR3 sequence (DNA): TGCGCCAGCAGCTTGGAGGTTGCTGGGGCCAACGTCCTGACTTTC. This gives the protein CASSLEVAGANVLTF.

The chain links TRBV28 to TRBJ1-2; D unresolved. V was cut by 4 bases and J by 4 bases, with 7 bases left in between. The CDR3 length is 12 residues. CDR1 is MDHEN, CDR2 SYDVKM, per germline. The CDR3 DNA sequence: TGTGCCAGCAGTTCCTCGTTCTATGGCTACACCTTC. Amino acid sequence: CASSSSFYGYTF.

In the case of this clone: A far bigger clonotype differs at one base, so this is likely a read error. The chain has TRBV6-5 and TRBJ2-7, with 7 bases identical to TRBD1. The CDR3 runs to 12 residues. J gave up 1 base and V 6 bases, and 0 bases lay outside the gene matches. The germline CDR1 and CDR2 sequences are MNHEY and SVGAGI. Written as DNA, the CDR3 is TGTGCCAGCAGGGACAGGTCCTACGAGCAGTACTTC. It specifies CASRDRSYEQYF.

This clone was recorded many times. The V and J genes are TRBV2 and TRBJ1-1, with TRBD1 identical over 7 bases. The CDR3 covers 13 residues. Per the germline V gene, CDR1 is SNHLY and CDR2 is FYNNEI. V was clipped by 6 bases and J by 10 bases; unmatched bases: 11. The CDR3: CASSYDRVARAFF. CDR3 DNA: TGTGCCAGCAGCTACGACAGGGTGGCTCGAGCTTTCTTT.

In nucleotides, the CDR3 is TGTGCCAGCAGTGCAAATAGCGGGAGCTCCTACGAGCAGTACTTC. Translated, it gives CASSANSGSSYEQYF. The rearrangement joins TRBV25-1 to TRBJ2-7, with 9 bases aligning to TRBD2. Germline CDR1 MGHDK, CDR2 SYGVNS. Trimming at V came to 4 bases and at J to 0 bases, leaving 4 bases not matched to a gene. The CDR3 covers 15 residues.

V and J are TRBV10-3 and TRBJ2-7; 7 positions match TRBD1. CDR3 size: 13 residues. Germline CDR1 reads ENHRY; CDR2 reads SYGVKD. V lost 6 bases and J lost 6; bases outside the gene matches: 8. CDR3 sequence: CAIRDRDRGEQYF. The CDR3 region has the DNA TGTGCCATCAGAGACAGGGATCGAGGCGAGCAGTACTTC.

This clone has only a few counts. The CDR3 DNA follows: TGCGCCAGCAGCCAACCTGGAAAAAAGAGAGGCTACACCTTC. Translating it yields CASSQPGKKRGYTF. V gene TRBV4-1 combines with J gene TRBJ1-2; D is unresolved. The ends were cut back, 2 bases at V and 8 bases at J, with 15 bases in the middle. The CDR3 runs 14 residues. Germline V gene data show CDR1 as MGHRA and CDR2 as YSYEKL.

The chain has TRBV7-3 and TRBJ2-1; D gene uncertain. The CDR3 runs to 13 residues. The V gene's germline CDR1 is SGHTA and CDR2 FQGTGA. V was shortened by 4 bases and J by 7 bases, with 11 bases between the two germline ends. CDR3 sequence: CASSSTPGNEQFF. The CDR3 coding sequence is TGTGCCAGCAGCTCCACCCCTGGGAATGAGCAGTTCTTC.

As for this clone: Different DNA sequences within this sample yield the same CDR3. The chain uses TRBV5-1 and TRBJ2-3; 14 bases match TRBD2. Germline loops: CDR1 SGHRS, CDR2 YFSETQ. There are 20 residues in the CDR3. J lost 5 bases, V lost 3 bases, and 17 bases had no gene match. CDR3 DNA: TGCGCCAGCAGCTATGGGTCCGGGACTAGCGGGAGTGGTGCAATAGATACGCAGTATTTT. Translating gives CASSYGSGTSGSGAIDTQYF.